This T cell receptor (beta chain) was sequenced for a study of siplizumab effects on memory and regulatory T cells. Whole-study findings and limits: Alloreactive sequences traceable to unstimulated CD4+ memory cells declined significantly under siplizumab. For siplizumab cultures, the suppressive function of their proliferating Tregs was not confirmed.

Assay: immunoSEQ multiplex PCR; the TCRdb copy retains only in-frame clones and omits some. The sample includes about 82,000 clones, over 80% of them seen just once. Worth noting for this clone: Its antigen is not known.

CDR1 is LNHDA, CDR2 SQIVND, per germline (reference sequence). V lost 7 bases, J lost 4 bases, and 16 bases lay in between. This CDR3 is 14 amino acids long. This receptor was taken from a human donor in good health. The gene calls are TRBV19 and TRBJ1-2, with D unclear. The sequencing sample was made of Tregs sorted from blood. CDR3 region: CASTLSKGVYGYTF. The CDR3 DNA reads TGTGCCAGTACCCTGAGCAAGGGCGTCTATGGCTACACCTTC.